A single sample is the source of the 24 T cell receptor beta chains below, sequenced in a study of CD8 T cells in Susac syndrome. RNA, at 0.5 to 1 ug, was reverse transcribed with random hexamers. From the immunoSEQ multiplex PCR reads, TCRdb called clonotypes with MiXCR, one entry per CDR3 protein. The sample contains about 180,000 distinct CDR3 sequences, nearly 97% of which appear only once. What was sequenced was CD4+ T cells from PBMCs. All receptors come from a human donor with multiple sclerosis.

The chain is built from TRBV28 and TRBJ2-7; no reliable D call. Germline CDR1 reads MDHEN; CDR2 reads SYDVKM. V was trimmed by 6 bases and J by 2 bases, leaving 11 bases between them. The CDR3 spans 13 residues. This CDR3 reads CASRGTETYEQYF. The CDR3 DNA sequence: TGTGCCAGCAGGGGAACAGAAACCTACGAGCAGTACTTC.

V usage is TRBV2 and J usage is TRBJ1-6, with D maybe TRBD1 (5 bases). V was trimmed by 5 bases and J by 5 bases, leaving 10 bases between them. The germline V gene has CDR1 SNHLY and CDR2 FYNNEI. The CDR3 runs to 14 residues. The CDR3 sequence: CASSWVGDNSPLHF. CDR3 bases: TGTGCCAGCAGTTGGGTAGGGGATAATTCACCCCTCCACTTT.

This CDR3 is CASSSRDQPQHF. CDR3 sequence (DNA): TGTGCCAGCAGTTCCAGGGATCAGCCCCAGCATTTT. This chain connects TRBV27 to TRBJ1-5; possible D gene TRBD1, 5 bases. CDR1 and CDR2 from the germline V gene are MNHEY and SMNVEV (reference sequence). The CDR3 extends over 12 amino acids. Trimming removed 4 bases from V and 5 bases from J, with 6 bases in between.

The chain has TRBV5-1 and TRBJ2-7, with 7 positions matching TRBD1. This CDR3 has 13 residues. The V gene's germline CDR1 is SGHRS and CDR2 YFSETQ. V lost 2 bases, J lost 5 bases, and 4 bases stayed unmatched. CDR3: CASSLQGSNEQYF. CDR3 coding DNA: TGCGCCAGCAGCTTACAGGGGTCGAACGAGCAGTACTTC.

In DNA form, the CDR3 reads TGTGCCAGCAGTCTAGCGAGGGTCTCTGGAAACACCATATATTTT. It translates to CASSLARVSGNTIYF. The V gene is TRBV7-9, the J gene TRBJ1-3, with no clear D. Germline V gives CDR1 SEHNR, CDR2 FQNEAQ (reference sequence). Between the trimmed V and J ends, which lost 6 bases and 0 bases, there was a span of 12 bases. The length of the CDR3 is 15 residues. The entire variable domain, with the rest obtained from reference TRBV7-9 and TRBJ1-3, is as follows: DTGVSQNPRHKITKRGQNVTFRCDPISEHNRLYWYRQTLGQGPEFLTYFQNEAQLEKSRLLSDRFSAERPKGSFSTLEIQRTEQGDSAMYLCASSLARVSGNTIYFGEGSWLTVV.

The chain combines TRBV5-1 with TRBJ1-1; no definite D call. CDR3 length equals 13 residues. Germline values: CDR1 SGHRS, CDR2 YFSETQ. Trimming removed 1 base from V and 0 bases from J, with 4 bases in between. The CDR3 region is CASSLNMNTEAFF. In DNA, the CDR3 is TGCGCCAGCAGCTTGAACATGAACACTGAAGCTTTCTTT.

The rearrangement joins TRBV15 to TRBJ2-3; tentative D call: TRBD2 (6 bases). This CDR3 has 18 residues. Germline CDR1 LNHNV, CDR2 YYDKDF (reference sequence). The V end lost 0 bases, the J end lost 2 bases, and 18 bases lay between the germline ends. DNA for the CDR3: TGTGCCACCAGCAGAGATAGGTCACGAGCGGGCATCACAGATACGCAGTATTTT. It translates to CATSRDRSRAGITDTQYF.

The rearrangement joins TRBV15 to TRBJ2-3; D gene unclear. The germline V gene has CDR1 LNHNV and CDR2 YYDKDF (reference sequence). Trimming left V 1 base short and J 3 bases short, with 5 bases between. The CDR3 consists of 13 residues. This CDR3 reads CATSRGRTDTQYF. DNA of the CDR3: TGTGCCACCAGCAGAGGCCGAACAGATACGCAGTATTTT.

V usage is TRBV7-6 and J usage is TRBJ2-3; 9 bases map to TRBD2. The CDR3 has 16 residues. Trimming at V came to 5 bases and at J to 6 bases, leaving 12 bases not matched to a gene. Germline values: CDR1 SGHVS, CDR2 FNYEAQ. The CDR3 DNA reads TGTGCCAGCAGCCCTCTAGCGGGGCGGGCATCGGATACGCAGTATTTT. It encodes CASSPLAGRASDTQYF.

This chain joins TRBV12-3 or TRBV12-4 and TRBJ2-6; D assignment may be TRBD1 or TRBD2 (7 bases each). This CDR3 is built from 18 residues. V was trimmed by 3 bases and J by 1 base, leaving 16 bases between them. DNA of the CDR3: TGTGCCAGCAGTTTTGGCAGGGGGGGACTATCTGGGGCCAACGTCCTGACTTTC. Its protein product is CASSFGRGGLSGANVLTF.

Only one count was recorded for this clonotype. This rearrangement joins TRBV30 to TRBJ1-1; D call uncertain. Germline V lookup: CDR1 GTSNPN, CDR2 SVGIG (reference sequence). With 0 bases removed from V and 6 bases from J, the gap between germline ends came to 14 bases. The CDR3 loop spans 14 amino acids. CDR3 nucleotide sequence: TGTGCCTGGAGTGTCATAATGGGGAGGCCTGAAGCTTTCTTT. Protein sequence: CAWSVIMGRPEAFF.

This clonotype was seen only once. V is TRBV29-1 and J is TRBJ2-2, with D perhaps matching TRBD1 (5 bases). Per the germline V gene, CDR1 is SQVTM and CDR2 is ANQGSEA. This CDR3 has 16 amino acids. Trimming removed 2 bases from V and 4 bases from J, with 17 bases in between. The CDR3 sequence is CSVEWVQGEVTGELFF. The DNA for the CDR3 is TGCAGCGTTGAATGGGTTCAGGGCGAGGTCACCGGGGAGCTGTTTTTT.

The V gene is TRBV29-1, the J gene TRBJ2-7; a weak D match, TRBD2 (6 bases). The CDR3 has 13 residues. Trimming took off 6 bases at V and 6 bases at J, with 18 bases between the two ends. The germline CDR1 and CDR2 sequences are SQVTM and ANQGSEA. The CDR3 sequence is CSVTNRDFSEQYF. The CDR3 nucleotides read TGCAGCGTGACAAACCGGGACTTCTCCGAGCAGTACTTC.

The chain carries TRBV7-8 and TRBJ2-1; D is perhaps TRBD1 (5 bases). V was pared by 7 bases and J by 4 bases, with 17 bases between. This CDR3 region has 15 residues. CDR1 is SGHVS and CDR2 is FQNEAQ in the germline V gene. CDR3 DNA sequence: TGTGCCAGCACAAAGACAGCTCAAGTATACAATGAGCAGTTCTTC. Protein: CASTKTAQVYNEQFF.

This chain links TRBV29-1 with TRBJ1-1; 10 nucleotides align to TRBD1. The germline CDR1 and CDR2 sequences are SQVTM and ANQGSEA. J lost 1 base, V lost 5 bases, and 7 bases had no gene match. The CDR3 is made up of 15 amino acids. CDR3: CSVRQGAGRNTEAFF. CDR3 in DNA: TGCAGCGTTCGACAGGGGGCAGGGAGGAACACTGAAGCTTTCTTT.

The V call is TRBV7-2, the J call TRBJ2-7, with D tentatively TRBD2 (5 bases). From germline, CDR1 is SGHTA and CDR2 FQGNSA. The CDR3 has 16 amino acids. Trimming removed 1 base at V and 0 bases at J, with 13 bases between. The CDR3 nucleotides are TGTGCCAGCAGCTTAGAGATAGGGAGTTCCTCCTACGAGCAGTACTTC. Its protein product is CASSLEIGSSSYEQYF.

V usage is TRBV3-1 and J usage is TRBJ2-5; 10 bases map to TRBD1. With V trimmed by 4 bases and J by 0 bases, 5 bases remained unmatched. CDR3 length equals 16 residues. Germline V gene data show CDR1 as LGHDT and CDR2 as YNNKEL (reference sequence). Here the CDR3 reads CASSPSGQGYQETQYF. CDR3 nucleotides: TGTGCCAGCAGCCCATCGGGACAGGGGTACCAAGAGACCCAGTACTTC.

The chain combines TRBV29-1 with TRBJ2-3; 7 bases line up with TRBD2. V lost 2 bases and J lost 3; bases outside the gene matches: 8. This CDR3 is 15 amino acids long. The germline CDR1 and CDR2 sequences are SQVTM and ANQGSEA. The CDR3 here is CSVERGGGSTDTQYF. CDR3 bases: TGCAGCGTTGAACGGGGCGGGGGTAGTACAGATACGCAGTATTTT.

This rearrangement joins TRBV4-1 to TRBJ1-5; D not certain. The CDR3 spans 15 residues. Trimming took 4 bases from V and 0 from J, leaving 10 bases between them. Germline V gene lookup returns CDR1 MGHRA and CDR2 YSYEKL. CDR3 sequence (DNA): TGCGCCAGCAGCCCTGGGGTATATAGCAATCAGCCCCAGCATTTT. Residues: CASSPGVYSNQPQHF.

This chain connects TRBV20-1 to TRBJ2-7; 9 bases are a match to TRBD2. Per the germline V gene, CDR1 is DFQATT and CDR2 is SNEGSKA (reference sequence). The CDR3 length is 13 residues. V lost 4 bases and J lost 11; bases outside the gene matches: 12. Written as DNA, the CDR3 is TGCAGTGCTAAACTAGCGGGTCCCCCCGGGGAGTACTTC. As protein: CSAKLAGPPGEYF.

This chain links TRBV12-3 or TRBV12-4 with TRBJ2-6, with 9 bases aligning to TRBD1. The CDR3 sequence is 17 residues long. The V and J ends lost 6 bases and 8 bases, in that order; junction bases with no gene match: 14. The CDR3 coding sequence is TGTGCCAGCAGCTCCCACAGCCGAGACAGGGGGTCCAACGTCCTGACTTTC. Protein product: CASSSHSRDRGSNVLTF.

The chain carries TRBV20-1 and TRBJ1-2; TRBD1 might be the D (5 bases). CDR1 and CDR2 (germline): DFQATT, SNEGSKA (reference sequence). This CDR3 is built from 14 residues. Deletions cut 1 base from V and 3 bases from J, with 12 bases between. In DNA form, the CDR3 reads TGCAGTGCTAGAGGTAGACGGGGGGACTATGGCTACACCTTC. It translates to CSARGRRGDYGYTF.

The chain has TRBV29-1 and TRBJ2-7; D uncertain. The V gene's germline CDR1 is SQVTM and CDR2 ANQGSEA. V was clipped by 0 bases and J by 4 bases, with 7 bases between them. CDR3 size: 12 residues. In nucleotides, the CDR3 is TGCAGCGTTGAAGAAAAAGGGTACGAGCAGTACTTC. It specifies CSVEEKGYEQYF.

This rearrangement joins TRBV28 to TRBJ1-5; maybe TRBD1 (5 bases). Trimming pared 8 bases from V and 5 bases from J, leaving 13 bases between. Germline CDR1 is MDHEN and CDR2 is SYDVKM. The CDR3 spans 13 residues. The CDR3: CASQSDSDQPQHF. CDR3 in DNA: TGTGCCAGCCAAAGTGACAGCGATCAGCCCCAGCATTTT.